In its sample, the clone carrying this TCR beta chain was seen a few times. This sample is drawn from a study of regulatory T cells in long-lasting Graves disease. CDR3-region Arm-PCR and iRepertoire HTBI primers produced the TCR beta libraries. MiXCR, applied by TCRdb to the multiplex PCR reads, yields one record per CDR3 protein. The sample shows under 450,000 distinct CDR3 sequences, less than 30% of them seen only once. The time point here: persistent/refractory GD, antithyroid drugs over 5 years with positive TRAb. Extracted PBMC RNA gave rise to the TCR library. The sequence derives from a woman aged 40 to 49 with Graves disease. Specimen: peripheral blood mononuclear cells (PBMCs), collected when the disease was refractory, from a patient treated with antithyroid drugs.

CDR3 amino acids: CASGLGGSEQFF. Written as DNA, the CDR3 is TGTGCTAGTGGTTTGGGGGGATCTGAGCAGTTCTTC. The chain is built from TRBV12-5 and TRBJ2-1; no definite D call. The germline CDR1 and CDR2 sequences are LGHNT and FRNRAP. Trimming removed 1 base from V and 9 bases from J, with 7 bases in between. The CDR3 extends over 12 amino acids.